Presented here are 7 T cell receptor beta chains from one specimen sequenced in a study of cytomegalovirus exposure and HLA in healthy donors (dated by TCRdb to 2016 to 2017). The method was the immunoSEQ multiplex PCR assay. The multiplex PCR relied on a mix of 60 forward primers for TCR Vbeta segments and 13 reverse primers for TCR Jbeta segments. Held by TCRdb, this immuneACCESS table contains in-frame sequences only and omits some clones. Under half of the omission traces to an unresolved V gene where checked; the cause of the rest is unknown. Recorded for this sample are about 150,000 clones; roughly three quarters of them occurred a single time. Of the sample, approximately 2% falls within the top ten clones. Sequencing used PBMCs. Receptors originate from a young man in good health and CMV-seronegative.

The rearrangement joins TRBV19 to TRBJ2-7; D may be TRBD2 (6 bases). The V gene lost 1 base and the J gene lost 7 bases, with 14 bases spanning the gap. Germline V lookup: CDR1 LNHDA, CDR2 SQIVND (reference sequence). This CDR3 is 14 amino acids long. CDR3: CASSIAPRGSEQYF. CDR3 in DNA: TGTGCCAGTAGTATAGCCCCTCGGGGGAGTGAGCAGTACTTC.

The CDR3 DNA reads TGTGCCAGCAGCCAAGGTTTTTGGGCGGGAGGGCTCCACGAGCAGTACTTC. It encodes CASSQGFWAGGLHEQYF. The V call is TRBV4-2, the J call TRBJ2-7; 9 bases are a match to TRBD2. Germline CDR1 and CDR2: LGHNA and YNFKEQ. The V segment lost 1 base and the J segment 5 bases; nucleotides outside the gene matches: 12. This CDR3 is built from 17 residues.

The chain carries TRBV11-2 and TRBJ2-3, with TRBD1 matching over 12 bases. Germline CDR1 is SGHAT and CDR2 is FQNNGV. With 8 bases clipped from V and 4 bases from J, the junction kept 10 bases outside the gene matches. The CDR3 sequence is 16 residues long. Here the CDR3 DNA reads TGTGCCAGCGCTTACTTGGGACAGGGGGCCTCAGATACGCAGTATTTT. Residues: CASAYLGQGASDTQYF.

This clone was seen a handful of times. This sequence joins TRBV27 and TRBJ2-7, with D uncertain. The CDR3 loop spans 14 amino acids. Germline-derived CDR1 and CDR2 are MNHEY and SMNVEV (reference sequence). The ends were cut back, 3 bases at V and 0 bases at J, with 9 bases in the middle. The CDR3 coding sequence is TGTGCCAGCAGTTTCTCACAAAACTCCTACGAGCAGTACTTC. Its protein is CASSFSQNSYEQYF.

This rearrangement joins TRBV5-1 to TRBJ2-7; 11 nucleotides align to TRBD2. V gave up 2 bases and J gave up 2 bases; unmatched junction bases: 3. This CDR3 contains 15 residues. CDR1 is SGHRS and CDR2 is YFSETQ in the germline V gene. The chain's CDR3 is CASSFLAGGTYEQYF. CDR3 DNA sequence: TGCGCCAGCAGCTTCCTAGCGGGAGGTACCTACGAGCAGTACTTC.

This sequence joins TRBV5-8 and TRBJ1-2, with D tentatively TRBD1 (5 bases). V was trimmed by 3 bases and J by 6 bases, leaving 15 bases between them. This CDR3 contains 14 residues. Germline CDR1 SGHTS, CDR2 YDEGEE. CDR3 sequence: CASSYSGGDHGYTF. The CDR3 coding sequence is TGTGCCAGCAGCTATTCGGGGGGAGACCATGGCTACACCTTC.

This clone was observed a few times. The genes are TRBV7-8 and TRBJ1-2; 7 bases align to TRBD1. The germline V gene has CDR1 SGHVS and CDR2 FQNEAQ. The CDR3 has 16 residues. V lost 5 bases to trimming and J lost 4 bases; unmatched junction nucleotides: 13. Here the CDR3 reads CASSNRQGPTGYGYTF. The CDR3 bases are TGTGCCAGCAGCAATAGACAGGGTCCGACTGGCTATGGCTACACCTTC.